The next 21 T cell receptor beta chains were all read from a single sample in a study of T cell changes during pregnancy in multiple sclerosis. Some clones are missing from TCRdb's copy, which holds only in-frame ones; the method was immunoSEQ multiplex PCR. The sample yields around 80,000 clones, 90% to 95% seen once. The starting material was peripheral blood, obtained in the second trimester of pregnancy. The receptors come from a female donor with multiple sclerosis, enrolled in a pregnancy study.

The chain combines TRBV4-1 with TRBJ2-7; 11 bases line up with TRBD2. V was clipped by 2 bases and J by 7 bases; unmatched bases: 10. Germline CDR1 is MGHRA and CDR2 is YSYEKL. The CDR3 is 16 amino acids. The CDR3: CASSQSLTSGMYEQYF. CDR3 nucleotides: TGCGCCAGCAGCCAATCGTTGACTAGCGGGATGTATGAGCAGTACTTC.

The chain links TRBV2 to TRBJ1-4; possibly TRBD1 for D (5 bases). The CDR3 runs 12 residues. V lost 3 bases to trimming and J lost 10 bases, with 9 bases between them. CDR1 and CDR2 (germline): SNHLY, FYNNEI. The CDR3 spells CASSDRVLKLFF. CDR3 DNA: TGTGCCAGCAGTGACAGGGTTTTAAAACTGTTTTTT.

The chain uses TRBV18 and TRBJ1-1, with TRBD1 as a possible D gene (5 bases). V was trimmed by 3 bases and J by 13 bases, leaving 24 bases between them. The germline V gene encodes CDR1 KGHSH and CDR2 LQKENI. CDR3 size: 15 residues. CDR3 in DNA: TGTGCCAGCTCACCGGGAACCGGGACTCTGGGCGGGCTTTTCTTT. It translates to CASSPGTGTLGGLFF.

The V and J genes are TRBV19 and TRBJ2-5, with D possibly being TRBD2 (6 bases). Germline-derived CDR1 and CDR2 are LNHDA and SQIVND (reference sequence). V shed 6 bases and J shed 4 bases, with 30 bases lying between them. CDR3 size: 19 residues. This chain's CDR3 is CASSPPLDPGRRGGETQYF. CDR3 bases: TGTGCCAGTAGCCCCCCCCTGGACCCCGGGAGAAGGGGCGGAGAGACCCAGTACTTC. Looking up the rest from reference TRBV19 and TRBJ2-5 gives the full variable domain: DGGITQSPKYLFRKEGQNVTLSCEQNLNHDAMYWYRQDPGQGLRLIYYSQIVNDFQKGDIAEGYSVSREKKESFPLTVTSAQKNPTAFYLCASSPPLDPGRRGGETQYFGPGTRLLVL.

CDR3 amino acids: CASSLRTGTDIQYF. The CDR3 DNA sequence: TGTGCCAGCAGCCTACGAACAGGAACAGACATTCAGTACTTC. The rearrangement links TRBV4-2 to TRBJ2-4; a possible D gene is TRBD1 (5 bases). The CDR3 loop spans 14 amino acids. Germline assignment: CDR1 LGHNA and CDR2 YNFKEQ. Trimming took 4 bases from V and 8 from J, leaving 15 bases between them.

V and J are TRBV25-1 and TRBJ1-4, with TRBD1 matching over 11 bases. This CDR3 contains 15 residues. Looked up from germline, CDR1 is MGHDK and CDR2 is SYGVNS. J gave up 4 bases and V 3 bases, and 1 base lay outside the gene matches. DNA for the CDR3: TGTGCCAGCAGTGAGGGGACAGGGGGTAATGAAAAACTGTTTTTT. Its translation: CASSEGTGGNEKLFF.

J is TRBJ2-7 and V is TRBV27; D ambiguous. Germline loops: CDR1 MNHEY, CDR2 SMNVEV (reference sequence). The V gene lost 0 bases and the J gene lost 7 bases, with 7 bases spanning the gap. The CDR3 spans 12 residues. The CDR3 DNA follows: TGTGCCAGCAGTTTATCCGGCGGAGAGCAGTACTTC. This translates into CASSLSGGEQYF.

V is TRBV19 and J is TRBJ1-1; no firm D call. Trimming cost V 5 bases and J 10 bases, with 17 bases left between them. This CDR3 is built from 13 residues. The germline V gene has CDR1 LNHDA and CDR2 SQIVND (reference sequence). Here the CDR3 reads CASSFSYPGVAFF. The CDR3 region has the DNA TGTGCCAGTAGTTTCTCGTATCCCGGAGTAGCTTTCTTT. Supplemented by reference TRBV19 and TRBJ1-1, the full variable domain reads DGGITQSPKYLFRKEGQNVTLSCEQNLNHDAMYWYRQDPGQGLRLIYYSQIVNDFQKGDIAEGYSVSREKKESFPLTVTSAQKNPTAFYLCASSFSYPGVAFFGQGTRLTVV.

Here the CDR3 reads CASSETGGYYGYTF. For the CDR3, the DNA is TGTGCCAGCAGTGAAACAGGGGGCTACTATGGCTACACCTTC. This rearrangement joins TRBV6-4 to TRBJ1-2, with 9 nucleotides matching TRBD1. The V and J ends lost 3 bases and 3 bases, in that order; junction bases with no gene match: 2. The CDR3 length is 14 residues. Germline V lookup: CDR1 MRHNA, CDR2 SNTAGT.

This clone has just a few counts. The chain combines TRBV30 with TRBJ2-7; 11 bases are shared with TRBD1. There are 14 residues in the CDR3. The J segment lost 3 bases and the V segment lost 5 bases, leaving 6 bases of the junction unmatched. CDR1 and CDR2 (germline): GTSNPN, SVGIG (reference sequence). The CDR3 loop reads CAWAGTGGFYEQYF. CDR3 bases: TGTGCCTGGGCCGGGACAGGGGGATTCTACGAGCAGTACTTC.

J is TRBJ2-7 and V is TRBV4-3; 9 bases are a match to TRBD2. V was pared by 0 bases and J by 0 bases, with 6 bases of the junction left unmatched. This CDR3 region has 17 residues. Germline CDR1 is LGHNA and CDR2 is YSLEER. In DNA form, the CDR3 reads TGCGCCAGCAGCCAAGAAAGTCCTAGCGGGACCTCCTACGAGCAGTACTTC. Its translation is CASSQESPSGTSYEQYF.

The rearrangement joins TRBV2 to TRBJ1-2; a weak D match, TRBD1 (5 bases). CDR1 SNHLY and CDR2 FYNNEI come from the germline V gene. The CDR3 is 16 amino acids. V lost 2 bases to trimming and J lost 4 bases, with 17 bases between them. CDR3 in DNA: TGTGCCAGCAGTGAAATAAGGTTTAGGGGTCCCTATGGCTACACCTTC. It codes for CASSEIRFRGPYGYTF.

This clone has only one observation. The chain couples TRBV5-5 to TRBJ1-4; possible D gene TRBD1, 5 bases. CDR3 length: 11 residues. Germline V gene data show CDR1 as SGHKS and CDR2 as YYEKEE (reference sequence). Trimming took off 1 base at V and 16 bases at J, with 11 bases between the two ends. CDR3 in DNA: TGTGCCAGCAGCTTGTATAATACAGGGTTTTTT. Its protein is CASSLYNTGFF.

The J gene is TRBJ2-3, the V gene TRBV2; 11 positions agree with TRBD2. V was clipped by 6 bases and J by 3 bases; unmatched bases: 11. In germline, CDR1 is SNHLY, CDR2 FYNNEI. This CDR3 spans 17 amino acids. CDR3 in amino acids: CASSFLAGGDPTDTQYF. CDR3 DNA: TGTGCCAGCAGCTTCCTAGCGGGAGGTGATCCGACAGATACGCAGTATTTT.

The rearrangement links TRBV7-9 to TRBJ1-2, with TRBD1 identical over 8 bases. This CDR3 has 15 amino acids. V was pared by 4 bases and J by 4 bases, with 8 bases of the junction left unmatched. Germline V CDR1 and CDR2: SEHNR, FQNEAQ (reference sequence). CDR3 nucleotides: TGTGCCAGCAGCTCTACCGGCGGACAGGGCTATGGCTACACCTTC. Protein sequence: CASSSTGGQGYGYTF.

The V gene is TRBV6-5, the J gene TRBJ1-2, with D perhaps matching TRBD1 (5 bases). Germline lookup yields CDR1 MNHEY and CDR2 SVGAGI. The CDR3 extends over 11 amino acids. With 10 bases removed from V and 8 bases from J, the gap between germline ends came to 14 bases. CDR3 bases: TGTGCCACCTCGACAGTCGGAGGCTACACCTTC. Translating it yields CATSTVGGYTF.

This clone showed up just once. The rearrangement uses TRBV7-9 and TRBJ1-1, with 7 bases matching TRBD1. J lost 3 bases, V lost 1 base, and 2 bases had no gene match. Per germline, CDR1 SEHNR and CDR2 FQNEAQ (reference sequence). This CDR3 region has 14 residues. CDR3 coding DNA: TGTGCCAGCAGCTTAGACAGGGGTCACACTGAAGCTTTCTTT. It yields the protein CASSLDRGHTEAFF.

CDR3 amino acids: CASSLGGAGGYYEQFF. CDR3 coding DNA: TGTGCCAGCAGCTTAGGAGGGGCGGGAGGGTACTATGAGCAGTTCTTC. The chain carries TRBV11-3 and TRBJ2-1; 9 bases are shared with TRBD2. Per germline, CDR1 SGHNT and CDR2 YENEEA. V lost 1 base and J lost 8; bases outside the gene matches: 9. CDR3 size: 16 residues.

V gene TRBV19 combines with J gene TRBJ2-7; D is ambiguous. The CDR3 contains 11 residues. V lost 9 bases, J lost 5 bases, and 11 bases lay in between. The V gene's germline CDR1 is LNHDA and CDR2 SQIVND (reference sequence). The CDR3 sequence is CASSTGDEQYF. In DNA, the CDR3 is TGTGCCAGCTCGACGGGTGACGAGCAGTACTTC.

The gene calls are TRBV6-1 and TRBJ1-4; weak D call: TRBD1 (5 bases). The V gene's germline CDR1 is MNHNS and CDR2 SASEGT. The germline V and J ends were trimmed by 6 bases and 1 base, with 9 bases remaining between them. The CDR3 has 14 residues. CDR3 coding DNA: TGTGCCAGCAGCCAGGGAATAACTAATGAAAAACTGTTTTTT. It specifies CASSQGITNEKLFF.

The V gene is TRBV7-9, the J gene TRBJ2-7; no definite D call. Germline CDR1 SEHNR, CDR2 FQNEAQ (reference sequence). The CDR3 runs to 13 residues. V lost 5 bases to trimming and J lost 1 base, with 9 bases between them. The CDR3 protein is CASSPGPSYEQYF. As DNA, the CDR3 is TGTGCCAGCAGCCCGGGTCCTTCCTACGAGCAGTACTTC.